Listed below are T cell receptor beta chains from one sample, sequenced in a study of identical twins. TCRdb fed the 5' RACE reads into MiXCR, producing one record per CDR3 protein. This table holds around 650,000 distinct CDR3 sequences, roughly 6.6% found once. The sample also formed part of further work on yellow fever vaccine responses in identical twins.

The source material was PBMCs. These receptors were collected from a woman between 18 and 30 years old in good health. Each CDR3 is given with its conserved first and last residue. The D gene is left open where the match is weak. For some rows the clone size is stated as once, few or many, or as a class when expanded; others skip it.

DNA,CDR3,V,D,J,size
TGCAGTGCTACCGAGGCGCAGTTCTTC,CSATEAQFF,TRBV20-1,.,TRBJ2-1,few
TGTGCCAGCAGAGGGGGCGGGCGGGGGAATGAGCAGTTCTTC,CASRGGGRGNEQFF,TRBV6-1,.,TRBJ2-1,few
TGTGCCAGCAGTGTACAGGGGGGAGGCAATCAGCCCCAGCATTTT,CASSVQGGGNQPQHF,TRBV6-1,TRBD1,TRBJ1-5,.
TGCGCCAGCGGACAGGGAGGAGGAAATGGCTACACCTTC,CASGQGGGNGYTF,TRBV5-1,TRBD1,TRBJ1-2,many
TGCGCCAGCAGCGATAAACAGGGGTACCAAGAGACCCAGTACTTC,CASSDKQGYQETQYF,TRBV5-1,TRBD1,TRBJ2-5,few
TGCGCCAGCAGCTTTCAGACTAGCGGGGGGTACAATGAGCAGTTCTTC,CASSFQTSGGYNEQFF,TRBV5-1,TRBD2,TRBJ2-1,many
TGTGCCAGCAGCTTAGGCGATATTAACACTGAAGCTTTCTTT,CASSLGDINTEAFF,TRBV13,.,TRBJ1-1,.
TGCAGCGTTGAAGATCGGGGGGGACCCTCCCTCTCCTACGAGCAGTACTTC,CSVEDRGGPSLSYEQYF,TRBV29-1,TRBD2,TRBJ2-7,.
TGCAGTGCTATCACAGTCCCCGGGAATCAGCCCCAGCATTTT,CSAITVPGNQPQHF,TRBV20-1,.,TRBJ1-5,.
TGCAGTGCTAGGTTGGGGCAGGGCACAGATACGCAGTATTTT,CSARLGQGTDTQYF,TRBV20-1,.,TRBJ2-3,.
TGCGCCAGCAGCTCTATCCTTGGCAATACCTACGAGCAGTACTTC,CASSSILGNTYEQYF,TRBV5-1,.,TRBJ2-7,.
TGTGCCAGCAGCGTAGTGGCAGGATCGAGCACTGAAGCTTTCTTT,CASSVVAGSSTEAFF,TRBV9,.,TRBJ1-1,few
TGCAGCGTTGATGGAGGGGCCTTGACTGAAGCTTTCTTT,CSVDGGALTEAFF,TRBV29-1,.,TRBJ1-1,many
TGTGCCAGCAGCCCGGGACTAGCGGAAGAGACCCAGTACTTC,CASSPGLAEETQYF,TRBV12-3/TRBV12-4,TRBD2,TRBJ2-5,many
TGTGCCAGCAGCTTAATCCCCCCTGTACCCGGCTCCTACAATGAGCAGTTCTTC,CASSLIPPVPGSYNEQFF,TRBV7-3,.,TRBJ2-1,.
TGCAGCGTTGTTTTGGGGACCCAGTACTTC,CSVVLGTQYF,TRBV29-1,.,TRBJ2-5,few
TGCAGCGTTTCCAGCGGGAGAAGGCAAGAGACCCAGTACTTC,CSVSSGRRQETQYF,TRBV29-1,TRBD2,TRBJ2-5,many
TGTGCCATCAGCGAATCTCAGGGTTGGGTGAGTGAGCAGTTCTTC,CAISESQGWVSEQFF,TRBV10-3,.,TRBJ2-1,many
TGCAGCGTTGAACAGAACACTGAAGCTTTCTTT,CSVEQNTEAFF,TRBV29-1,.,TRBJ1-1,.
TGTGCCAGCAGCCCCCGGGCAGGGGGCATGAACACTGAAGCTTTCTTT,CASSPRAGGMNTEAFF,TRBV7-8,TRBD1,TRBJ1-1,.
TGTGCCAGCAGCGTAGGGGTTAGTAGCGGGGGGGCCGGGGATACGCAGTATTTT,CASSVGVSSGGAGDTQYF,TRBV9,TRBD2,TRBJ2-3,few